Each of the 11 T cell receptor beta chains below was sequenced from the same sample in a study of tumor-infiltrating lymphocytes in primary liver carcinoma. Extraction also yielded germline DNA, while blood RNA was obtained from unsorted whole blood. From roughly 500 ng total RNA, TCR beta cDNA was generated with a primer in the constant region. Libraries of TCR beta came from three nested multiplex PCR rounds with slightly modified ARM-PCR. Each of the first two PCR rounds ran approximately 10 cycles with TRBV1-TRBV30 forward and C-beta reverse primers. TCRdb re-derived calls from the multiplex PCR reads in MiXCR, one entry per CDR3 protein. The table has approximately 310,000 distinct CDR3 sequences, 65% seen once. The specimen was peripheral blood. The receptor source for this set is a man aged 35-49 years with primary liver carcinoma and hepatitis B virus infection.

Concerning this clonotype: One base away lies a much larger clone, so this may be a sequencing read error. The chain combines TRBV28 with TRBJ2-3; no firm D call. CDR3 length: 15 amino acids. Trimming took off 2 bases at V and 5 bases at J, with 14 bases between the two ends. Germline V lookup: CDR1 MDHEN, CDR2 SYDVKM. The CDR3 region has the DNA TGTGCCAGCAGTTTAAGGGCACACGTCCTAGATACGCAGTATTTT. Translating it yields CASSLRAHVLDTQYF.

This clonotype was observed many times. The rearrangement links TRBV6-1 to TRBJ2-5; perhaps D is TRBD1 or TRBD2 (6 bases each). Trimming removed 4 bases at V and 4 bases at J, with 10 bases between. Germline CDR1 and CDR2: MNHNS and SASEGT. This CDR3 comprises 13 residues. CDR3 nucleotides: TGTGCCAGCAGTGTCGAGGGGGGAGAGACCCAGTACTTC. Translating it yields CASSVEGGETQYF.

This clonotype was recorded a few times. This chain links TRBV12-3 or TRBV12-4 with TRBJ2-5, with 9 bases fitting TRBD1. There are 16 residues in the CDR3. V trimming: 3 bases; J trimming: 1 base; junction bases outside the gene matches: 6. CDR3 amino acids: CASSFGGTGPQETQYF. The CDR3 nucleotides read TGTGCCAGCAGTTTTGGGGGGACAGGGCCCCAAGAGACCCAGTACTTC.

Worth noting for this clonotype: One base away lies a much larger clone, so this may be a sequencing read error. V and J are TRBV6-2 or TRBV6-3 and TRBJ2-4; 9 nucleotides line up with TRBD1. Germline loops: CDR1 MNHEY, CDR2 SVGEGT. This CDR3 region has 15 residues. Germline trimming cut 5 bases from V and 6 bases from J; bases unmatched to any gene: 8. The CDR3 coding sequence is TGTGCCAGCAGTGCGACCGGGACAGGGATAAACATTCAGTACTTC. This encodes CASSATGTGINIQYF.

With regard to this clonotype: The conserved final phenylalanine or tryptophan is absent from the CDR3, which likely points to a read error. CDR3 sequence reads: CASSQEGRGDSYEQYL. CDR3 DNA: TGTGCCAGCAGCCAAGAAGGGCGGGGGGACTCCTATGAGCAGTACTTA. The V gene is TRBV4-2, the J gene TRBJ2-7, with 8 bases that match TRBD2. The germline V gene encodes CDR1 LGHNA and CDR2 YNFKEQ. This CDR3 comprises 16 residues.

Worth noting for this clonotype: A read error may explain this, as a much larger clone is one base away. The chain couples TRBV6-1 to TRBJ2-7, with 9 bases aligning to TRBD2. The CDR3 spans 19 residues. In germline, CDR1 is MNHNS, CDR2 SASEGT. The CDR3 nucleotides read TGTGCCAGCAATGAAGCGGCTAGCGGGATAAGTCTGGGCTCCTACGAGCAGTACTTC. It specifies CASNEAASGISLGSYEQYF.

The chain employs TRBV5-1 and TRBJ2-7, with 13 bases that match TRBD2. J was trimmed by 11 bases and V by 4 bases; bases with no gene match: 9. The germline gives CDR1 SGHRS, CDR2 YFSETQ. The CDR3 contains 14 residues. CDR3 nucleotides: TGCGCCAGCAGCCCGGGGACTAGCGGGATAACTGAGTACTTC. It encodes CASSPGTSGITEYF.

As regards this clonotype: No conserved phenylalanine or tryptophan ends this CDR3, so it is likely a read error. This CDR3 is CASSSSIGEQFL. DNA of the CDR3: TGTGCCAGCAGCTCCTCTATAGGCGAGCAGTTCTTA. This chain uses TRBV11-3 with TRBJ2-1; no definite D call. The length of the CDR3 is 12 residues. The germline V gene encodes CDR1 SGHNT and CDR2 YENEEA. V shed 4 bases and J shed 10 bases, with 11 bases lying between them.

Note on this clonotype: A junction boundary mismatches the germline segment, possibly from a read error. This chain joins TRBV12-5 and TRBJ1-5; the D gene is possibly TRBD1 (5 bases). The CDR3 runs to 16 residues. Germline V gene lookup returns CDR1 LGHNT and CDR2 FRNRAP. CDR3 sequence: CVSGKDEGRSNQPQHF. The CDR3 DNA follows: TGTGTTAGTGGAAAAGATGAGGGGCGTTCTAATCAGCCCCAGCATTTT.

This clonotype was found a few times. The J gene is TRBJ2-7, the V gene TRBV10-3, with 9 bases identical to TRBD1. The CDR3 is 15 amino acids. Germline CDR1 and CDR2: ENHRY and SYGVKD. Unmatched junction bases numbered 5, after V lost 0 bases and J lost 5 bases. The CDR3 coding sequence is TGTGCCATCAGTGAGTCGAGACAGGGGGAAGACGAGCAGTACTTC. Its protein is CAISESRQGEDEQYF.

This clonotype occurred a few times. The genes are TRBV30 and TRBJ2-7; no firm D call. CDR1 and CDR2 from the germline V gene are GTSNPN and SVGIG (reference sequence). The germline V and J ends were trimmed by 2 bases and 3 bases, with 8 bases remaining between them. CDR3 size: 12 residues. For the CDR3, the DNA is TGTGCCTGGAGTCCCCAGAACTACGAGCAGTACTTC. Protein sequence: CAWSPQNYEQYF.